This T cell receptor beta chain was observed in a study of radiotherapy plus CTLA-4 blockade in lung cancer. Study-wide findings and caveats: Tumor-derived TCR clones expanded in blood after radiotherapy plus ipilimumab.

Comments on this clone: Antigen specificity is unknown.

This table comes from immunoSEQ multiplex PCR, and its TCRdb copy is limited to in-frame clones, with some not included. Of about 86,000 clones in the sample, roughly four fifths were seen once. CDR3 length: 14 residues. Germline V gene data show CDR1 as MNHEY and CDR2 as SMNVEV (reference sequence). J was trimmed by 4 bases and V by 5 bases; bases with no gene match: 4. The sample was peripheral blood, taken from a patient treated with radiotherapy plus ipilimumab. The genes are TRBV27 and TRBJ1-3; 8 positions match TRBD1. The clonotype comes from a human donor with non-small cell lung cancer who had stable disease on radiotherapy plus ipilimumab. The CDR3 spells CASSGDRRGNTIYF. The CDR3 bases are TGTGCCAGCAGTGGGGACAGGCGCGGAAACACCATATATTTT.